This is a list of T cell receptor beta chains from one sample in a study of blood T cell repertoires in COVID-19. TCRdb's table, derived via immunoSEQ multiplex PCR, lists solely in-frame clones and lacks some. The sample has 250,000 or so clones; around four fifths are singletons. Source material: peripheral blood. Receptor source: a woman in her fifties or sixties with active or convalescent COVID-19. The CDR3 runs from the conserved cysteine through the conserved F or W. The D gene is left open where the match is weak. The size of a clone is reported for some rows only, either as once, few or many, or as a class for expanded clones.

d_gene	v_gene	abundance	CDR3aa
TRBD1	TRBV19	-	CASSTRDRGLEQYF
TRBD1	TRBV3-1/TRBV3-2	-	CASSQSRTGADTQYF
-	TRBV5-5	-	CASSGSTNSPLHF
-	TRBV13	-	CASSLNRGGRGTDTQYF
-	TRBV10-2	-	CASLLRGSYEQYF
-	TRBV5-6	-	CASSNLQGMKYF
TRBD2	TRBV9	-	CASSVELAGTSYNEQFF
-	TRBV5-4	-	CASSWPRTGNNEQFF
TRBD1	TRBV7-8	-	CASSQGQESSGNTIYF
-	TRBV6-4	-	CASSGEAGTGQFF
-	TRBV7-2	-	CASSSRAGGYTF
-	TRBV7-9	once	CASSYPSGGTNEKLFF
-	TRBV19	-	CASSALGAMNTGELFF
TRBD1	TRBV9	-	CASSLSTGGYEQYF
-	TRBV5-5	-	CASSWADRTVYGYTF
TRBD2	TRBV27	-	CASSNGLAGTYEQYF
TRBD1	TRBV7-3	-	CASSSVDRVPYF
-	TRBV30	-	CAWSLGGGTFYGYTF
-	TRBV6-1	-	CASSDSVRGQPQHF
TRBD2	TRBV5-1	-	CASSVRTGGDEQFF
-	TRBV11-3	-	CASSYREGMVNEQFF
TRBD1	TRBV11-3	-	CASSNWDRAPTDTQYF
TRBD1	TRBV4-1	-	CASSHDGTGNTGELFF
TRBD1	TRBV4-1	once	CASSQDPGRGPATGELFF
TRBD2	TRBV7-2	few	CASRPSSGSYEQYF
TRBD2	TRBV9	-	CASSPRLAASYEQYF
-	TRBV23-1	-	CASSRLTPRQCLAKNIQYF
-	TRBV5-6	-	CASRTAGRNYEQYF
TRBD1	TRBV7-2	-	CASSLAGQGALGQFF
-	TRBV5-4	few	CASSFGHLEAFF
TRBD1	TRBV7-9	-	CASSRTGGLDAEAFF
-	TRBV11-3	-	CASSLVTPGYEQFF
TRBD1	TRBV19	-	CASSSPGQGAYGYTF
-	TRBV13	-	CASSFQLTGENIQYF
TRBD1	TRBV9	-	CASSVGSQGNAGNTIYF
TRBD2	TRBV5-1	-	CASSPSPFVAGVGETQYF
-	TRBV5-5	-	CASSLEAGRGYGYTF